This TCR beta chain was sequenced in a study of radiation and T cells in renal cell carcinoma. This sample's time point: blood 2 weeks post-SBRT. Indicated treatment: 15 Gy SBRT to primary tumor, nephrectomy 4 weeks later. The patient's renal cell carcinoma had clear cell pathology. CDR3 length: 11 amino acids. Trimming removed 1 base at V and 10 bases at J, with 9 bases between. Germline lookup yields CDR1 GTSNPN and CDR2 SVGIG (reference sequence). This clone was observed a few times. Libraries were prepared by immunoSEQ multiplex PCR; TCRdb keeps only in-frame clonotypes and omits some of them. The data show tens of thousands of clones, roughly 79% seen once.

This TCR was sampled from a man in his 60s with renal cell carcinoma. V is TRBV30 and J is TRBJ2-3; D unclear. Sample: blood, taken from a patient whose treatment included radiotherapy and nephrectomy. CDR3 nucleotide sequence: TGTGCCTGGAGTGGCCCGGGTGCGCAGTATTTT. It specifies CAWSGPGAQYF.